The T cell receptor beta chain under discussion was sequenced for a study of blood T cell repertoires in COVID-19. Study in general: Italy, Spain and the United States were the sources of the convalescent and acute COVID-19 samples. From T cells, B-cell-depleted T cells, or PBMCs came the material, which was cDNA or gDNA.

This CDR3 comprises 15 residues. Germline-derived CDR1 and CDR2 are MDHEN and SYDVKM. After removal of 4 bases from V and 8 bases from J, the junction contained 10 bases not matched to a gene. In the original processing: For nucleated cells, counts were estimated from reference gene primer amplification. TCRdb's table, derived via immunoSEQ multiplex PCR, lists solely in-frame clones and lacks some. From that table come the V and J calls and clone size; the DNA was used to work out D and trimming. The data show some 270,000 clones, with around nine tenths seen just once and around 8.8% held by the top ten.

The V and J genes are TRBV28 and TRBJ2-1, with 8 bases identical to TRBD1. The sequenced sample was peripheral blood. The TCR comes from a man aged 40-50 years with active or convalescent COVID-19. The CDR3 DNA follows: TGTGCCAGCAGTTACCCAGGGACAGGTTTTGATGAGCAGTTCTTC. This encodes CASSYPGTGFDEQFF.